This entry features one T cell receptor beta chain sequence. The antigen remains unidentified. The iRepertoire multiplex PCR system with TCR subtype-specific primers built both bulk and single-cell libraries. One entry per CDR3 protein, without DNA, is what TCRdb gives after re-calling the multiplex PCR reads. The table lists 6,000 or so distinct CDR3 sequences. CDR3 length: 15 amino acids. Germline V gives CDR1 DFQATT, CDR2 SNEGSKA (reference sequence). Carbamazepine had induced Stevens-Johnson syndrome or toxic epidermal necrolysis in the sequenced donors. This entry comes from a study of T cells in severe cutaneous drug reactions. Study context: RegiSCAR criteria gave all enrolled patients a probable or definite SJS/TEN or DRESS diagnosis. Blister fluid/cells and PBMC came from acute- or recovery-stage patients.

The study, taken as a whole, reports: A public TCRbeta CDR3 appeared in all seven CBZ-SJS/TEN blister samples, averaging about 15%. In carbamazepine-induced Stevens-Johnson syndrome or toxic epidermal necrolysis, TRBV12-4 averaged about 32% in blister cells and 5% to 6% in PBMC.

The sequenced material came from cells from a skin blister. This clonotype was obtained from a human donor with toxic epidermal necrolysis, a severe cutaneous drug reaction. The chain recombines TRBV20-1 with TRBJ2-7; TCRdb selects TRBD2, and the lack of DNA leaves this call unchecked. CDR3 amino acids: CSARAGAGGSYEQYF.